These 7 T cell receptor beta chains originate from one sample sequenced in a study of OX40 agonist ivuxolimab in advanced cancers. Using immunoSEQ multiplex PCR, the repertoire was profiled, and TCRdb retains in-frame clones only, with some absent. The sample includes 60,000 to 80,000 clones, around 84% of them seen just once. This specimen consisted of CD4+ or CD8+ T cells sorted from blood, obtained in a trial of the OX40 agonist ivuxolimab. These receptors all stem from an adult with an advanced solid tumor such as melanoma, head and neck, liver or kidney cancer.

This clone occurred many times. The chain couples TRBV4-3 to TRBJ2-1; D is perhaps TRBD2 (5 bases). The CDR3 is 16 residues long. V gave up 0 bases and J gave up 2 bases, with 11 bases separating them. In germline, CDR1 is LGHNA, CDR2 YSLEER. The CDR3 coding sequence is TGCGCCAGCAGCCAAGAATCCGAGGGAGCCTACAATGAGCAGTTCTTC. It specifies CASSQESEGAYNEQFF.

The chain has TRBV5-6 and TRBJ2-7, with a tentative D call TRBD2 (5 bases). This CDR3 comprises 13 residues. Germline values: CDR1 SGHDT, CDR2 YYEEEE. V was cut by 4 bases and J by 1 base, with 9 bases left in between. CDR3 region: CASSPDFSYEQYF. The CDR3 bases are TGTGCCAGCAGCCCGGACTTTTCCTACGAGCAGTACTTC.

V gene TRBV7-6 combines with J gene TRBJ2-5; D unclear. CDR1 and CDR2 (germline): SGHVS, FNYEAQ. CDR3 length: 11 amino acids. Trimming took off 6 bases at V and 1 base at J, with 3 bases between the two ends. The CDR3 here is CASSSQETQYF. CDR3 DNA: TGTGCCAGCAGTTCCCAAGAGACCCAGTACTTC. Complete variable domain (other parts from reference TRBV7-6 and TRBJ2-5): GAGVSQSPRYKVTKRGQDVALRCDPISGHVSLYWYRQALGQGPEFLTYFNYEAQQDKSGLPNDRFSAERPEGSISTLTIQRTEQRDSAMYRCASSSQETQYFGPGTRLLVL.

The chain couples TRBV7-8 to TRBJ1-5, with D hard to call. V was shortened by 1 base and J by 3 bases, with 7 bases between the two germline ends. Germline CDR1 is SGHVS and CDR2 is FQNEAQ. CDR3 size: 14 residues. The CDR3 DNA follows: TGTGCCAGCAGCTTAGGAGCCTCCAATCAGCCCCAGCATTTT. Translated: CASSLGASNQPQHF.

The chain carries TRBV27 and TRBJ2-2, with 7 bases aligning to TRBD1. The CDR3 loop spans 15 amino acids. The germline gives CDR1 MNHEY, CDR2 SMNVEV (reference sequence). V trimming: 9 bases; J trimming: 2 bases; junction bases outside the gene matches: 9. This CDR3 reads CASKADRDNTGELFF. DNA for the CDR3: TGTGCCAGTAAAGCCGACAGGGACAACACCGGGGAGCTGTTTTTT.

The chain has TRBV19 and TRBJ1-5; D may be TRBD1 (5 bases). The CDR3 is made up of 15 amino acids. Germline-derived CDR1 and CDR2 are LNHDA and SQIVND (reference sequence). Trimming shortened V by 3 bases and J by 3 bases, and 12 bases separated the two germline ends. CDR3 bases: TGTGCCAGTAGTATGAAGGGGACGGACAATCAGCCCCAGCATTTT. Protein sequence: CASSMKGTDNQPQHF.

This clone has more than one count but fewer than ten. The chain links TRBV15 to TRBJ2-5; 10 bases match TRBD2. J lost 2 bases, V lost 9 bases, and 12 bases had no gene match. Germline V gene data show CDR1 as LNHNV and CDR2 as YYDKDF (reference sequence). This CDR3 has 16 residues. In DNA, the CDR3 is TGTGCCACTAAAGACGAAAGCGGGAGGGCTCAAGAGACCCAGTACTTC. It specifies CATKDESGRAQETQYF.